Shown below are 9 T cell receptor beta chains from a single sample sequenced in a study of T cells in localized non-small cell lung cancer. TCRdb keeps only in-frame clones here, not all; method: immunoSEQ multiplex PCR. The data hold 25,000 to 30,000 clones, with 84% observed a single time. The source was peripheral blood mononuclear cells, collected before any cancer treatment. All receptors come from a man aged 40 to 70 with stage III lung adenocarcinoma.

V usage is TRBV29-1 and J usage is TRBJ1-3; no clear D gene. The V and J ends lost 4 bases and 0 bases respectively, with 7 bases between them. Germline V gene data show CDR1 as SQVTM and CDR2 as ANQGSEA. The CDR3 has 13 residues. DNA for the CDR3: TGCAGCGTTGTGCAGGACTCTGGAAACACCATATATTTT. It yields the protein CSVVQDSGNTIYF.

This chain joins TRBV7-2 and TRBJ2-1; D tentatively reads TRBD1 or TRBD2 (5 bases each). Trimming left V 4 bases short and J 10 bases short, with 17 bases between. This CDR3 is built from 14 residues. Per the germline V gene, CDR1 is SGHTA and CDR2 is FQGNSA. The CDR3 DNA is TGTGCCAGCAGCTGGGGACCTTTCCTCGGCGAGCAGTTCTTC. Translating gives CASSWGPFLGEQFF.

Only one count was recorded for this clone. This chain's CDR3 is CASSQSGYSYTF. CDR3 sequence (DNA): TGTGCCAGCAGCCAATCGGGATATAGCTACACCTTC. The J gene is TRBJ1-2, the V gene TRBV16, with D uncertain. The CDR3 length is 12 residues. V shed 0 bases and J shed 9 bases, with 8 bases lying between them. Germline loops: CDR1 KGHSY, CDR2 FQNENV.

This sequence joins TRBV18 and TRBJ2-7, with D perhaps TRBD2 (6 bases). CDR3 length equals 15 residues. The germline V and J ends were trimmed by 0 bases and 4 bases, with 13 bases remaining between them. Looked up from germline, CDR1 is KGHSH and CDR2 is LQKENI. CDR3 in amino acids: CASSPPGKEGYEQYF. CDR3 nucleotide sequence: TGTGCCAGCTCACCACCGGGAAAGGAGGGTTACGAGCAGTACTTC.

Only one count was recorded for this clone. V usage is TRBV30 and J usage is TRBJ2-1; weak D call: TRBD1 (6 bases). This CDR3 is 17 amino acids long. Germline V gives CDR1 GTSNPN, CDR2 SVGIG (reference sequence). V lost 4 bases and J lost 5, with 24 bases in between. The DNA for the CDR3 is TGTGCCTGGACGAAGGGGGATGGAGCTCGGCGAAACAATGAGCAGTTCTTC. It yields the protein CAWTKGDGARRNNEQFF.

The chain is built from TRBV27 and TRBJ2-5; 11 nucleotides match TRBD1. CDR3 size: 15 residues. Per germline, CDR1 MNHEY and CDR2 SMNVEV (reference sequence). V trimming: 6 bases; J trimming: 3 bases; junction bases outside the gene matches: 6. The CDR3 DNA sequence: TGTGCCAGCAGCCGGACAGGGGGCTGGGAAGAGACCCAGTACTTC. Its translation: CASSRTGGWEETQYF.

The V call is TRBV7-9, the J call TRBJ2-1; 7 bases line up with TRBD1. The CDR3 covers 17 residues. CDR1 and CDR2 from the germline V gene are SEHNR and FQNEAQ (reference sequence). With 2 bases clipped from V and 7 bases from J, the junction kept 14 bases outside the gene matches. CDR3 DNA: TGTGCCAGCAGCTTAAGCCGGGGTGGGACAGCAGATAATGAGCAGTTCTTC. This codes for CASSLSRGGTADNEQFF.

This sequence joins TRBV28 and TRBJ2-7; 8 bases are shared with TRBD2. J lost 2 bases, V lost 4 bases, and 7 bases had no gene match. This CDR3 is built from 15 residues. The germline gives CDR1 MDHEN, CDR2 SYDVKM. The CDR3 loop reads CASSSGGAPTYEQYF. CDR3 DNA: TGTGCCAGCAGTTCCGGGGGGGCTCCAACCTACGAGCAGTACTTC.

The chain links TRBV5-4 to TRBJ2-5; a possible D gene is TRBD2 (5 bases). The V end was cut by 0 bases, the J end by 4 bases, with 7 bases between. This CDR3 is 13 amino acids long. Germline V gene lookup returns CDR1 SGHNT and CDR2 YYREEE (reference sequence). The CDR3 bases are TGTGCCAGCAGCTTGGGAGGAGGAGAGACCCAGTACTTC. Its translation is CASSLGGGETQYF. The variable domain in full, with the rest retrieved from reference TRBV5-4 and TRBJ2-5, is ETGVTQSPTHLIKTRGQQVTLRCSSQSGHNTVSWYQQALGQGPQFIFQYYREEENGRGNFPPRFSGLQFPNYSSELNVNALELDDSALYLCASSLGGGETQYFGPGTRLLVL.